The 26 T cell receptor beta chains presented below share a single source sample, sequenced in a study of shared clonotypes between healthy human individuals. Using immunoSEQ multiplex PCR, the repertoire was profiled, and TCRdb retains in-frame clones only, with some absent. The sample has over a million clones; around 78% are singletons. Sequencing was done on a sample of memory CD4+ T cells from PBMCs. Subset given: CD45RA-negative fraction. The receptors stem from a man younger than 35 in good health. Some clones in this sample may be carry-over from other donors' samples.

This chain connects TRBV5-1 to TRBJ2-7; D gene unclear. Germline lookup yields CDR1 SGHRS and CDR2 YFSETQ. The CDR3 is made up of 14 amino acids. Trimming stripped 6 bases from V and 9 bases from J, with 22 bases between. For the CDR3, the DNA is TGCGCCAGCACCGGGTCGTCCCCAAGCACGGGGCAGTACTTC. Its translation: CASTGSSPSTGQYF. The complete variable domain, with remaining parts taken from reference TRBV5-1 and TRBJ2-7, reads KAGVTQTPRYLIKTRGQQVTLSCSPISGHRSVSWYQQTPGQGLQFLFEYFSETQRNKGNFPGRFSGRQFSNSRSEMNVSTLELGDSALYLCASTGSSPSTGQYFGPGTRLTVT.

The chain is built from TRBV7-9 and TRBJ2-3; the match to TRBD2 covers 8 bases. This CDR3 spans 15 amino acids. Germline V gene data show CDR1 as SEHNR and CDR2 as FQNEAQ (reference sequence). V gave up 5 bases and J gave up 2 bases; unmatched junction bases: 6. CDR3 in amino acids: CASSPGLVYTDTQYF. CDR3 in DNA: TGTGCCAGCAGCCCGGGACTAGTCTACACAGATACGCAGTATTTT.

The gene calls are TRBV19 and TRBJ2-5; 7 positions agree with TRBD1. Trimming at V came to 6 bases and at J to 1 base, leaving 5 bases not matched to a gene. Germline loops: CDR1 LNHDA, CDR2 SQIVND (reference sequence). The CDR3 spans 14 residues. CDR3: CASSRQGVQETQYF. The CDR3 DNA sequence: TGTGCCAGTAGCCGACAGGGCGTCCAAGAGACCCAGTACTTC.

This clone was picked up a small number of times. The chain joins TRBV7-2 to TRBJ2-5, with 8 bases aligning to TRBD2. V lost 5 bases, J lost 2 bases, and 4 bases stayed unmatched. The CDR3 has 14 amino acids. CDR1 and CDR2 (germline): SGHTA, FQGNSA. Here the CDR3 reads CASSPTSVQETQYF. Written as DNA, the CDR3 is TGTGCCAGCAGCCCGACTAGCGTGCAAGAGACCCAGTACTTC.

The chain carries TRBV28 and TRBJ2-5, with TRBD2 matching over 10 bases. The CDR3 covers 16 residues. The germline V gene has CDR1 MDHEN and CDR2 SYDVKM. The V and J ends lost 5 bases and 4 bases, in that order; junction bases with no gene match: 10. The CDR3 DNA reads as TGTGCCAGCAGTCCCCCCCGGCTAGCGGGAGTAGAGACCCAGTACTTC. As protein: CASSPPRLAGVETQYF. Full variable domain (missing parts from reference TRBV28 and TRBJ2-5): DVKVTQSSRYLVKRTGEKVFLECVQDMDHENMFWYRQDPGLGLRLIYFSYDVKMKEKGDIPEGYSVSREKKERFSLILESASTNQTSMYLCASSPPRLAGVETQYFGPGTRLLVL.

This clone was recorded a few times. The J gene is TRBJ1-6, the V gene TRBV4-1; D is unclear. The CDR3 covers 13 residues. Trimming stripped 4 bases from V and 9 bases from J, with 10 bases between. The germline V gene has CDR1 MGHRA and CDR2 YSYEKL. The CDR3 bases are TGCGCCAGCAGCCGGGATGGGATTTCACCCCTCCACTTT. Translating gives CASSRDGISPLHF.

Details on this clone: This may come from a read error, since a much larger clone is one base off. The CDR3 end shows no conserved phenylalanine or tryptophan, and so a read error is likely. In nucleotides, the CDR3 is TGCGCCAGCAGCGGGGGGACAATGAACACTGAAGCTTTCCTT. It is translated as CASSGGTMNTEAFL. The J gene is TRBJ1-1, the V gene TRBV5-1; a weak D match, TRBD1 (6 bases). This CDR3 has 14 residues. CDR1 SGHRS and CDR2 YFSETQ come from the germline V gene. Trimming shortened V by 4 bases and J by 0 bases, and 10 bases separated the two germline ends.

The chain carries TRBV4-1 and TRBJ2-1, with 8 bases identical to TRBD2. This CDR3 spans 15 amino acids. After removal of 4 bases from V and 9 bases from J, the junction contained 11 bases not matched to a gene. CDR1 is MGHRA, CDR2 YSYEKL, per germline. The CDR3 region has the DNA TGCGCCAGCAGCCGAGGAGCGGGAGTTACATCTGAGCAGTTCTTC. Encoded protein: CASSRGAGVTSEQFF.

V is TRBV7-2 and J is TRBJ2-3; D not certain. This CDR3 is 13 amino acids long. V lost 5 bases to trimming and J lost 5 bases, with 11 bases between them. Germline values: CDR1 SGHTA, CDR2 FQGNSA. The CDR3 DNA is TGTGCCAGCAGCCCACGTGTCCGAGATACGCAGTATTTT. This encodes CASSPRVRDTQYF.

The gene calls are TRBV7-8 and TRBJ2-2; 8 bases align to TRBD1. V lost 5 bases to trimming and J lost 2 bases; unmatched junction nucleotides: 7. The CDR3 contains 16 residues. Germline lookup yields CDR1 SGHVS and CDR2 FQNEAQ. The CDR3 protein is CASSLQGAQNTGELFF. DNA of the CDR3: TGTGCCAGCAGCCTTCAGGGGGCGCAAAACACCGGGGAGCTGTTTTTT.

This chain joins TRBV2 and TRBJ1-2; D not resolved. This CDR3 region has 15 residues. Germline V lookup: CDR1 SNHLY, CDR2 FYNNEI. Trimming cost V 7 bases and J 2 bases, with 17 bases left between them. CDR3 bases: TGTGCCAGCACCGGAGGGTACCGGAGGAACTATGGCTACACCTTC. It translates to CASTGGYRRNYGYTF.

Only a few counts were recorded for this clone. Other DNA sequences in this sample translate to the same CDR3. The rearrangement joins TRBV30 to TRBJ1-5; D is ambiguous. Trimming removed 1 base at V and 4 bases at J, with 8 bases between. This CDR3 contains 13 residues. Germline assignment: CDR1 GTSNPN and CDR2 SVGIG (reference sequence). CDR3 in DNA: TGTGCCTGGAGTGGAGGAGGGAATCAGCCCCAGCATTTT. Its protein is CAWSGGGNQPQHF.

The chain joins TRBV2 to TRBJ2-5; D is ambiguous. The J call may not be correct, given that the DNA end is closer to TRBJ2-7. The CDR3 extends over 12 amino acids. Germline loops: CDR1 SNHLY, CDR2 FYNNEI. For the CDR3, the DNA is TGTGCCAGCACAAGGGCCCGGTACGAGCAGTACTTC. This encodes CASTRARYEQYF.

The chain employs TRBV7-7 and TRBJ2-5, with 15 nucleotides matching TRBD2. Germline assignment: CDR1 SSHAT and CDR2 FNYEAQ (reference sequence). The CDR3 extends over 17 amino acids. V was clipped by 1 base and J by 8 bases; unmatched bases: 8. The CDR3 here is CASSLGPGLAGGPTQYF. The CDR3 region has the DNA TGTGCCAGCAGCTTAGGCCCGGGACTAGCGGGAGGTCCCACCCAGTACTTC.

This chain joins TRBV4-3 and TRBJ2-5; D is possibly TRBD1 (6 bases). Trimming pared 4 bases from V and 3 bases from J, leaving 9 bases between. Germline V lookup: CDR1 LGHNA, CDR2 YSLEER. This CDR3 spans 13 amino acids. The CDR3 sequence: CASSLQGEETQYF. As DNA, the CDR3 is TGCGCCAGCAGCCTACAGGGTGAAGAGACCCAGTACTTC.

V gene TRBV6-6 combines with J gene TRBJ1-1; D uncertain. This CDR3 region has 15 residues. V was pared by 4 bases and J by 0 bases, with 12 bases between. Germline V CDR1 and CDR2: MNHNY, SVGAGI (reference sequence). The CDR3 bases are TGTGCCAGCAGTTGGGCAGTGATCATGAACACTGAAGCTTTCTTT. Amino acids: CASSWAVIMNTEAFF.

The chain has TRBV28 and TRBJ2-7; D gene ambiguous. The germline gives CDR1 MDHEN, CDR2 SYDVKM. V shed 3 bases and J shed 7 bases, with 16 bases lying between them. CDR3 size: 14 residues. The CDR3 coding sequence is TGTGCCAGCAGTTTCCCCCTTGGGCTTCGGGAGCAGTACTTC. Translation: CASSFPLGLREQYF.

In its sample, this clone was seen once. The chain combines TRBV7-2 with TRBJ2-3; weak D call: TRBD1 (6 bases). V was cut by 5 bases and J by 5 bases, with 11 bases left in between. CDR3 size: 13 residues. Germline values: CDR1 SGHTA, CDR2 FQGNSA. DNA for the CDR3: TGTGCCAGCAGCCCGCACAGGGAAGATACGCAGTATTTT. It codes for CASSPHREDTQYF. Variable domain in full (rest from reference TRBV7-2 and TRBJ2-3): GAGVSQSPSNKVTEKGKDVELRCDPISGHTALYWYRQSLGQGLEFLIYFQGNSAPDKSGLPSDRFSAERTGGSVSTLTIQRTQQEDSAVYLCASSPHREDTQYFGPGTRLTVL.

This rearrangement joins TRBV7-9 to TRBJ2-1; D might be TRBD1 (6 bases). The CDR3 consists of 12 residues. Trimming took 0 bases from V and 11 from J, leaving 8 bases between them. CDR1 is SEHNR, CDR2 FQNEAQ, per germline (reference sequence). CDR3 residues: CASSLAQGKQFF. CDR3 sequence (DNA): TGTGCCAGCAGCTTAGCGCAGGGGAAGCAGTTCTTC.

The chain combines TRBV5-8 with TRBJ1-3; D might be TRBD1 (6 bases). The ends were cut back, 3 bases at V and 4 bases at J, with 17 bases in the middle. From germline, CDR1 is SGHTS and CDR2 YDEGEE. The CDR3 has 16 residues. The CDR3 DNA reads TGTGCCAGCAGCTCCTTTCGGCCAGGGGTCGGAAACACCATATATTTT. Its translation: CASSSFRPGVGNTIYF.

The chain is built from TRBV30 and TRBJ2-1; D might be TRBD2 (5 bases). V shed 2 bases and J shed 9 bases, with 17 bases lying between them. The CDR3 spans 14 residues. Germline CDR1 is GTSNPN and CDR2 is SVGIG (reference sequence). This chain's CDR3 is CAWSLRLSTREQFF. CDR3 nucleotides: TGTGCCTGGAGTTTAAGACTAAGCACCCGTGAGCAGTTCTTC.

As regards this clone: In the same sample, other DNA sequences code for this CDR3. The chain combines TRBV5-1 with TRBJ2-7; TRBD1 aligns across 7 bases. The J segment lost 3 bases and the V segment lost 0 bases, leaving 9 bases of the junction unmatched. Germline V gene data show CDR1 as SGHRS and CDR2 as YFSETQ. There are 16 residues in the CDR3. The CDR3 protein is CASSLVGQGVSYEQYF. CDR3 in DNA: TGCGCCAGCAGCTTGGTTGGGCAGGGGGTAAGCTACGAGCAGTACTTC. Full variable domain (missing parts from reference TRBV5-1 and TRBJ2-7): KAGVTQTPRYLIKTRGQQVTLSCSPISGHRSVSWYQQTPGQGLQFLFEYFSETQRNKGNFPGRFSGRQFSNSRSEMNVSTLELGDSALYLCASSLVGQGVSYEQYFGPGTRLTVT.

In DNA, the CDR3 is TGCGCCAGCAGCCAGGGGACAGGGGTGGGCAATCAGCCCCAGCATTTT. Protein product: CASSQGTGVGNQPQHF. The rearrangement joins TRBV4-1 to TRBJ1-5, with TRBD1 matching over 10 bases. Germline values: CDR1 MGHRA, CDR2 YSYEKL. The CDR3 is 16 amino acids. The V gene end was trimmed by 3 bases and the J gene end by 2 bases; junction bases not matched to a gene: 4.

The chain recombines TRBV11-2 with TRBJ2-7; maybe TRBD2 (5 bases). The germline CDR1 and CDR2 sequences are SGHAT and FQNNGV. Deletions cut 3 bases from V and 4 bases from J, with 13 bases between. This CDR3 is 14 amino acids long. The CDR3 bases are TGTGCCAGCAGCTTTGAGGTGACGGGGTACGAGCAGTACTTC. Translation gives CASSFEVTGYEQYF. The complete variable domain, with remaining parts taken from reference TRBV11-2 and TRBJ2-7, reads EAGVAQSPRYKIIEKRQSVAFWCNPISGHATLYWYQQILGQGPKLLIQFQNNGVVDDSQLPKDRFSAERLKGVDSTLKIQPAKLEDSAVYLCASSFEVTGYEQYFGPGTRLTVT.

The chain is built from TRBV11-2 and TRBJ2-7, with 7 bases fitting TRBD2. The CDR3 is made up of 14 amino acids. Trimming took 5 bases from V and 1 from J; bases not matched to a gene: 5. Germline V gene sequence: CDR1 SGHAT, CDR2 FQNNGV. In DNA, the CDR3 is TGTGCCAGCAGCAACGGACTAGTTTCCTACGAGCAGTACTTC. Translating it yields CASSNGLVSYEQYF.

The gene calls are TRBV29-1 and TRBJ1-4, with D perhaps matching TRBD1 (5 bases). CDR1 and CDR2 from the germline V gene are SQVTM and ANQGSEA. Trimming shortened V by 6 bases and J by 2 bases, and 10 bases separated the two germline ends. The CDR3 runs to 13 residues. This CDR3 is CSVVDSTNEKLFF. CDR3 DNA: TGCAGCGTGGTAGACAGTACTAATGAAAAACTGTTTTTT.